This is a list of T cell receptor beta chains from one sample in a study of beta chain features in type 1 diabetes. The data were produced by immunoSEQ multiplex PCR, yet TCRdb's version contains in-frame clones alone and is incomplete. The sample shows 860,000 or so clones, under 20% of them seen only once. The source material was naive CD4+ T cells from blood. These TCRs come from a woman aged 18-29 years in good health. Both conserved end residues are part of each CDR3. Fields, in order: D gene, V gene, J gene, clone size, CDR3 DNA, CDR3 protein. The D gene is left open where the match is weak. Not all rows give a size; the values are once, few, many and, for expanded clones, a class.

TRBD1	TRBV7-2	TRBJ2-5	few	TGTGCCAGCAGCTTATCGGGACAGCAGTACTTC	CASSLSGQQYF
-	TRBV6-5	TRBJ1-5	-	TGTGCCAGCACCTATGGGAGGGTGCCTCAGCCCCAGCATTTT	CASTYGRVPQPQHF
-	TRBV5-1	TRBJ1-2	-	TGCGCCAGCAGCAGGGGGACGGACGCTAACTATGGCTACACCTTC	CASSRGTDANYGYTF
-	TRBV2	TRBJ1-5	-	TGTACCAGCAGTGAGGGAGGAGGGGGTCCCTTGCCCCAGCATTTT	CTSSEGGGGPLPQHF
TRBD2	TRBV28	TRBJ2-1	-	TGTGCCAGCAGTTTATCCTCTAGCGGGAGAGGCACAGGGTTCTTC	CASSLSSSGRGTGFF
TRBD1	TRBV19	TRBJ1-2	-	TGTGCCAGTACCCCCCTGGACAGGGCTCTAACTAACTATGGCTACACCTTC	CASTPLDRALTNYGYTF
-	TRBV6-5	TRBJ1-5	-	TGTGCCAGCAGTTACTCCCTCCCAGGGCAGCCCCAGCATTTT	CASSYSLPGQPQHF
TRBD2	TRBV5-4	TRBJ2-7	-	TGTGCCAGCAGCCGTAGCGGGAGCGTTTCCTACGAGCAGTACTTC	CASSRSGSVSYEQYF
TRBD2	TRBV18	TRBJ2-7	-	TGTGCCAGCTCCCCAGGACTAGCGGGAGGGCCGAGGGAGCAGTACTTC	CASSPGLAGGPREQYF
-	TRBV28	TRBJ1-5	-	TGTGCCAGCAGTTTCGTGGGAGCCGGGCTCCAGCATTTT	CASSFVGAGLQHF
-	TRBV5-4	TRBJ1-4	few	TGTGCCAGCAGCCGCTTTGCAACTAATGAAAAACTGTTTTTT	CASSRFATNEKLFF
-	TRBV7-9	TRBJ2-7	-	TGTGCCAGCAGCCCAGGCTCTACCGCCTACGAGCAGTACTTC	CASSPGSTAYEQYF
TRBD2	TRBV7-8	TRBJ2-1	-	TGTGCCAGCAGCAAAGGGGCTTATAGTTCGACTAGCGGGAACTACAATGAGCAGTTCTTC	CASSKGAYSSTSGNYNEQFF
-	TRBV5-1	TRBJ1-1	-	TGCGCCAGCAACCCCCTGGGGACGCAGGGTGAAGCTTTCTTT	CASNPLGTQGEAFF
-	TRBV19	TRBJ2-3	few	TGTGCCAGTAGGGTGCAGAGCACAGATACGCAGTATTTT	CASRVQSTDTQYF
-	TRBV7-8	TRBJ2-1	few	TGTGCCAGCAGCTTAGCTTCCAGGGGCTATGAGCAGTTCTTC	CASSLASRGYEQFF
-	TRBV2	TRBJ1-4	few	TGTGCCAGCAGTGAAGCGCGCTGGGTCAATGAAAAACTGTTTTTT	CASSEARWVNEKLFF
TRBD1	TRBV2	TRBJ1-1	-	TGTGCCAGCAGGGACAGGGAGTATGGAAACACTGAAGCTTTCTTT	CASRDREYGNTEAFF
TRBD1	TRBV4-3	TRBJ1-4	-	TGCGCCAGCAGCCAAGTTAAGAGACAGGGGGATGAAAAACTGTTTTTT	CASSQVKRQGDEKLFF
-	TRBV5-1	TRBJ2-7	few	TGCGCCAGCAGCTTGGAGGGCGGGACCTACGAGCAGTACTTC	CASSLEGGTYEQYF
TRBD1	TRBV29-1	TRBJ2-3	few	TGCAGCGTTGATAGACAGGGTCCAGATACGCAGTATTTT	CSVDRQGPDTQYF
-	TRBV7-3	TRBJ1-1	few	TGTGCCAGCAGCTTAAGGCAGGGATCGGGCACTGAAGCTTTCTTT	CASSLRQGSGTEAFF
-	TRBV25-1	TRBJ1-5	few	TGTGCCAGCAGCTGGAGCAATCAGCCCCAGCATTTT	CASSWSNQPQHF
-	TRBV28	TRBJ2-3	-	TGTGCCAGTCTTACCCCAGGTGGGACAGATACGCAGTATTTT	CASLTPGGTDTQYF
TRBD1	TRBV7-9	TRBJ2-5	-	TGTGCCAGCAGCCCAGGACAGGGTCCCATAGAGACCCAGTACTTC	CASSPGQGPIETQYF
-	TRBV7-9	TRBJ1-2	few	TGTGCCAGCAGCTTAGGTCAGACCGACTCTGGCTACACCTTC	CASSLGQTDSGYTF
-	TRBV25-1	TRBJ1-5	few	TGTGCCAGCAGCTCAAAATTCGATCAGCCCCAGCATTTT	CASSSKFDQPQHF
-	TRBV18	TRBJ1-2	few	TGTGCCAGCTCACCTGTAGACTATGGCTACACCTTC	CASSPVDYGYTF
TRBD1	TRBV7-2	TRBJ1-4	-	TGTGCCAGCAGCGCTCACAGGGGGCCGGGTGAAAAACTGTTTTTT	CASSAHRGPGEKLFF